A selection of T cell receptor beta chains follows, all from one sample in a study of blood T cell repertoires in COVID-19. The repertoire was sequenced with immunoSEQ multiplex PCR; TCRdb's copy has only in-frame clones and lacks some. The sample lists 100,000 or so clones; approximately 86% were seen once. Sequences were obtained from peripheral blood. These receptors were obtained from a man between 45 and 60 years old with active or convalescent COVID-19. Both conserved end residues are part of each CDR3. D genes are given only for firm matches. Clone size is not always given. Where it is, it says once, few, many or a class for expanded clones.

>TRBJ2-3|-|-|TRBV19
CASSMAARVADTQYF
TGTGCCAGTAGTATGGCAGCGAGGGTGGCAGATACGCAGTATTTT
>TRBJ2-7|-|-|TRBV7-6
CASSLDRAGEQYF
TGTGCCAGCAGCTTAGACCGGGCGGGGGAGCAGTACTTC
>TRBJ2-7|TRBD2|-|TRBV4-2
CASSQDRASGSYEQYF
TGTGCCAGCAGCCAAGATAGGGCTAGCGGGAGCTACGAGCAGTACTTC
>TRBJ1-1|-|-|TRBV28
CASSSTWLNTEAFF
TGTGCCAGCAGCTCGACATGGCTGAACACTGAAGCTTTCTTT
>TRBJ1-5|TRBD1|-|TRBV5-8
CASSLAETGTGSQPQHF
TGTGCCAGCAGCTTGGCCGAAACCGGGACAGGGAGTCAGCCCCAGCATTTT
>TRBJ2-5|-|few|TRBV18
CASSPGGETQYF
TGTGCCAGCTCACCCGGGGGAGAGACCCAGTACTTC
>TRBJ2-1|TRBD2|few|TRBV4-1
CASSPTGLAPYNEQFF
TGCGCCAGCAGCCCGACGGGACTAGCGCCCTACAATGAGCAGTTCTTC
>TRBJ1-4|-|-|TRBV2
CASRDRANEKLFF
TGTGCCAGCAGGGACAGAGCTAATGAAAAACTGTTTTTT
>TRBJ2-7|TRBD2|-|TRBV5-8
CASSISGTSGVYEQYF
TGTGCCAGCAGCATATCAGGGACTAGCGGAGTGTACGAGCAGTACTTC
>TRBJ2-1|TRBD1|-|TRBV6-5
CASSHPTGGGNEQFF
TGTGCCAGCAGTCACCCGACAGGGGGTGGGAATGAGCAGTTCTTC
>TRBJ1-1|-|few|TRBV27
CASRTGNTEAFF
TGTGCCAGCAGGACGGGGAACACTGAAGCTTTCTTT